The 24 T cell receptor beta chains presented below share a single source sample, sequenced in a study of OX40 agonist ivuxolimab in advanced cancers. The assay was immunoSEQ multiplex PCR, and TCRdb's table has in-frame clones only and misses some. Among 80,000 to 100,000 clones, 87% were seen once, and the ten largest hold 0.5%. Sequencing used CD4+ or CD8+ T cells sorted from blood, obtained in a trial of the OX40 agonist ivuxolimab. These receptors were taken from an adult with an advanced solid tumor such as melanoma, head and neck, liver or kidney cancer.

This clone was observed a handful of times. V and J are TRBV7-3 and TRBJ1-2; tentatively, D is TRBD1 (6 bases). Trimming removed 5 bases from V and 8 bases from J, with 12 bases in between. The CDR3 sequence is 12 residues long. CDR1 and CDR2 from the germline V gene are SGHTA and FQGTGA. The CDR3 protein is CASSLNREGYTF. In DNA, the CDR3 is TGTGCCAGCAGCCTGAACAGGGAGGGCTACACCTTC.

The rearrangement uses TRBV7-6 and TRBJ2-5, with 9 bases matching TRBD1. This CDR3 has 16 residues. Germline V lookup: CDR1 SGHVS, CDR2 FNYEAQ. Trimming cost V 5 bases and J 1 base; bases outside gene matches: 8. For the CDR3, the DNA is TGTGCCAGCAGCCGAGGACAGGGGTTGGGCCAAGAGACCCAGTACTTC. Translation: CASSRGQGLGQETQYF. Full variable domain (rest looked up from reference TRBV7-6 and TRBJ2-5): GAGVSQSPRYKVTKRGQDVALRCDPISGHVSLYWYRQALGQGPEFLTYFNYEAQQDKSGLPNDRFSAERPEGSISTLTIQRTEQRDSAMYRCASSRGQGLGQETQYFGPGTRLLVL.

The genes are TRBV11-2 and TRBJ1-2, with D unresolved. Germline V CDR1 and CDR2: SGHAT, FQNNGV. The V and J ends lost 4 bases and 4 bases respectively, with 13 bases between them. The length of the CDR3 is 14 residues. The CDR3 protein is CASSSSGPAYGYTF. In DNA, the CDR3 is TGTGCCAGCAGCTCTTCCGGGCCCGCCTATGGCTACACCTTC.

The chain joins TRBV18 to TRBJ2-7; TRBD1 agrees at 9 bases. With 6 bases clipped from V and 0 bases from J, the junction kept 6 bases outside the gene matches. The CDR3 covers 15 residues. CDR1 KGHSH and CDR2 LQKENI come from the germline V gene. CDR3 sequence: CASSFGQGSSYEQYF. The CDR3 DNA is TGTGCCAGCTCGTTTGGACAGGGGAGCTCCTACGAGCAGTACTTC.

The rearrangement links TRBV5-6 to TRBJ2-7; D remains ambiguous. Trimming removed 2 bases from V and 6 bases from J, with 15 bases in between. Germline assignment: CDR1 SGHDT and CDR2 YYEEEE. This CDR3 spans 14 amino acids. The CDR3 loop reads CASSFGPNSGEQYF. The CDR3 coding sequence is TGTGCCAGCAGCTTCGGACCCAATTCGGGCGAGCAGTACTTC.

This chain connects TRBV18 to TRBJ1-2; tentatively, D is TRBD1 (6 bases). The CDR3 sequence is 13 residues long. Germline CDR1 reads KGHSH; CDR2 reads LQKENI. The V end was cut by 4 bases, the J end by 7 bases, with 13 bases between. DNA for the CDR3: TGTGCCAGCTCACTCAATGGGGGGCCTGGCTACACCTTC. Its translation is CASSLNGGPGYTF.

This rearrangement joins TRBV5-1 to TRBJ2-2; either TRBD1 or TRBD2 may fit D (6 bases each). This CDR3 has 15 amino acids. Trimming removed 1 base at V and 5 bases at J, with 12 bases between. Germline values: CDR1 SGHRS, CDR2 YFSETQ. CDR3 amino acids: CASSLPGAGTGELFF. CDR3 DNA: TGCGCCAGCAGCTTGCCGGGGGCGGGAACCGGGGAGCTGTTTTTT.

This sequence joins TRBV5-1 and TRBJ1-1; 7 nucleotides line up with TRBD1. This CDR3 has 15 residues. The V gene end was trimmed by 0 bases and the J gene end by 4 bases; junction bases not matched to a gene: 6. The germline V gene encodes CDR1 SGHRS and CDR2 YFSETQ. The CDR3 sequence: CASSLAEAGGTEAFF. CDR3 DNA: TGCGCCAGCAGCTTGGCCGAAGCAGGGGGCACTGAAGCTTTCTTT.

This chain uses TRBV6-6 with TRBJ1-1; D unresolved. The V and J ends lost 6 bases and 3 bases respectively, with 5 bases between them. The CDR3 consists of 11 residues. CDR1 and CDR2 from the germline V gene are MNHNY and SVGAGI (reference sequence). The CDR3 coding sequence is TGTGCCAGCAGAACAGACACTGAAGCTTTCTTT. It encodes CASRTDTEAFF.

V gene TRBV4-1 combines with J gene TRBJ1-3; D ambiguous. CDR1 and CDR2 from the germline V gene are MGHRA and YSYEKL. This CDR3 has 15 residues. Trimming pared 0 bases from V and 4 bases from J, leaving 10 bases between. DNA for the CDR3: TGCGCCAGCAGCCAAGATGCGTCGGAGGGAAACACCATATATTTT. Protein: CASSQDASEGNTIYF.

The CDR3 sequence is CASGATSGWGVRAFF. DNA for the CDR3: TGTGCTAGTGGCGCCACGAGCGGGTGGGGAGTTCGGGCTTTCTTT. The chain joins TRBV12-5 to TRBJ1-1; D remains ambiguous. CDR3 length: 15 amino acids. Germline V gene sequence: CDR1 LGHNT, CDR2 FRNRAP. V shed 6 bases and J shed 11 bases, with 25 bases lying between them.

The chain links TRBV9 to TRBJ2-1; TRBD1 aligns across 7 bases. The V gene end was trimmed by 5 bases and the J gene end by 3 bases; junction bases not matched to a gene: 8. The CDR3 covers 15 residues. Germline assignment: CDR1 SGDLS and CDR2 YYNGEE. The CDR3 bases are TGTGCCAGCAGTTCATTGGGGACAGACTACAATGAGCAGTTCTTC. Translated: CASSSLGTDYNEQFF.

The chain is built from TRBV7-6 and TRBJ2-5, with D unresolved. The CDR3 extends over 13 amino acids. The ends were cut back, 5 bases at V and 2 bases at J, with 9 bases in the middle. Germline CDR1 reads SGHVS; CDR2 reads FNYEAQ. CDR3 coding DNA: TGTGCCAGCAGCCTTTCGAAACAAGAGACCCAGTACTTC. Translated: CASSLSKQETQYF.

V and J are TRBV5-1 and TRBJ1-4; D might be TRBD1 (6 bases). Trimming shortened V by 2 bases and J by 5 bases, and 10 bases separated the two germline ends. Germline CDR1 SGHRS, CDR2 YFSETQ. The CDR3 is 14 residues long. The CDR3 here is CASSFGGLNEKLFF. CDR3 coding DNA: TGCGCCAGCAGCTTTGGGGGCCTAAATGAAAAACTGTTTTTT.

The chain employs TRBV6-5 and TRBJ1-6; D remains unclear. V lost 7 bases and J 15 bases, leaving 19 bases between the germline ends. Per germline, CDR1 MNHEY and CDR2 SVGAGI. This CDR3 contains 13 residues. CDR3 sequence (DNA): TGTGCCAGCATCGACCGCCCTAATGGGAACCTCCACTTT. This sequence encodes CASIDRPNGNLHF.

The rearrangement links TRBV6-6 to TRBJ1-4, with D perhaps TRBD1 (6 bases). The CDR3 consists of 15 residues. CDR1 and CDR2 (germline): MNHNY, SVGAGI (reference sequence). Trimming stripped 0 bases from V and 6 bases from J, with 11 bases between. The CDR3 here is CASSYSPRGDEKLFF. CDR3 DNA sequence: TGTGCCAGCAGTTACTCCCCCAGGGGCGATGAAAAACTGTTTTTT.

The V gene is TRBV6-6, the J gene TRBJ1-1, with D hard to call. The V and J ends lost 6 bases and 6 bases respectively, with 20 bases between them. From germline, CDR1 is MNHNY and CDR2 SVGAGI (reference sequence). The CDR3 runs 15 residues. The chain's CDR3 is CASSPRRIKRSEAFF. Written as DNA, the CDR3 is TGTGCCAGCAGCCCTCGGCGTATAAAACGGTCTGAAGCTTTCTTT.

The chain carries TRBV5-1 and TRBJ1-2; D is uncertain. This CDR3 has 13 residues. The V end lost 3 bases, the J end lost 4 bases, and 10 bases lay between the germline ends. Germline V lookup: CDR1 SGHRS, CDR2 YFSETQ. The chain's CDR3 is CASSSGRVYGYTF. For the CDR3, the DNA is TGCGCCAGCAGCTCTGGGAGGGTCTATGGCTACACCTTC.

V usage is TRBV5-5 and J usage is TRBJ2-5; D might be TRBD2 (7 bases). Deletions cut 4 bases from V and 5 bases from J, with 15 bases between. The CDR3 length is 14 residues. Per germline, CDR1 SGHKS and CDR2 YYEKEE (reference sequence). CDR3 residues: CASSREGVEETQYF. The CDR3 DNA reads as TGTGCCAGCAGCAGGGAGGGGGTGGAGGAGACCCAGTACTTC.

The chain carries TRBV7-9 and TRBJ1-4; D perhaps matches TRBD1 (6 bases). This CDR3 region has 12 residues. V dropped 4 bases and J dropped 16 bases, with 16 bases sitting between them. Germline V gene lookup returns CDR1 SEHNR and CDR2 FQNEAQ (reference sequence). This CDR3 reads CASSSSGGRAFF. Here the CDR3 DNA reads TGTGCCAGCAGCTCTTCCGGGGGGCGGGCGTTTTTT.

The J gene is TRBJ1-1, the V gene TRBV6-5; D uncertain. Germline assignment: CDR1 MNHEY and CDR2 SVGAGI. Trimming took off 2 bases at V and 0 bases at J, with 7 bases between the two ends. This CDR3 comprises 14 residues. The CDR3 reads CASSYQVMNTEAFF. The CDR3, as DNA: TGTGCCAGCAGTTACCAGGTAATGAACACTGAAGCTTTCTTT.

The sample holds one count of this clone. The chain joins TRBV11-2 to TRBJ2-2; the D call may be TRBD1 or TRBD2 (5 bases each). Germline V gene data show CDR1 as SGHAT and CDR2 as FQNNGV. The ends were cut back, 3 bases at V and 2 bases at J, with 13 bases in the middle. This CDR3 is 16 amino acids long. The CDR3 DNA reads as TGTGCCAGCAGCTTGTCAGTGGGGGTCAACACCGGGGAGCTGTTTTTT. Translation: CASSLSVGVNTGELFF.

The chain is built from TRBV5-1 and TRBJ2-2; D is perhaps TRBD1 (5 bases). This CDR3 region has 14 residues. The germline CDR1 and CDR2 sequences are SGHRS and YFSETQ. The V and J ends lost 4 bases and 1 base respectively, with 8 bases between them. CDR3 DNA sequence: TGCGCCAGCAGCACCACAGGGAACACCGGGGAGCTGTTTTTT. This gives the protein CASSTTGNTGELFF.

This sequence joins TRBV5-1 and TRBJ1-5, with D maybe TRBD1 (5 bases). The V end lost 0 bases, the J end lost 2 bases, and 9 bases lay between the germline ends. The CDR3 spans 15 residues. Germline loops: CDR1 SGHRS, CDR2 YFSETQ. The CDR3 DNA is TGCGCCAGCAGCTTGGAGCCGGGGGGCAATCAGCCCCAGCATTTT. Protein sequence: CASSLEPGGNQPQHF. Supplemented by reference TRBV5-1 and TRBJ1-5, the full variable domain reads KAGVTQTPRYLIKTRGQQVTLSCSPISGHRSVSWYQQTPGQGLQFLFEYFSETQRNKGNFPGRFSGRQFSNSRSEMNVSTLELGDSALYLCASSLEPGGNQPQHFGDGTRLSIL.